The 10 T cell receptor beta chains presented below share a single source sample, sequenced in a study of blood T cell repertoires in COVID-19. Sequencing used immunoSEQ multiplex PCR; TCRdb keeps in-frame clones, though not all of them. The table has 15,000 to 20,000 clones, 70% to 90% seen once. Material: peripheral blood. The receptors come from a human donor in a cohort sampled during active COVID-19.

J is TRBJ1-5 and V is TRBV7-9; TRBD1 matches at 8 bases. Germline loops: CDR1 SEHNR, CDR2 FQNEAQ (reference sequence). Trimming cost V 5 bases and J 2 bases; bases outside gene matches: 2. The CDR3 spans 14 residues. CDR3 in DNA: TGTGCCAGCAGCCCACAGGGGGGCAATCAGCCCCAGCATTTT. This sequence encodes CASSPQGGNQPQHF.

The genes are TRBV5-1 and TRBJ2-1, with TRBD2 matching 8 bases. CDR1 is SGHRS and CDR2 is YFSETQ in the germline V gene. The CDR3 totals 16 residues. V gave up 0 bases and J gave up 5 bases; unmatched junction bases: 7. The CDR3 bases are TGCGCCAGCAGCTTGGTCGCGGGGGGATTAGACAATGAGCAGTTCTTC. This encodes CASSLVAGGLDNEQFF.

The chain links TRBV10-3 to TRBJ2-7, with 8 bases fitting TRBD1. CDR3 size: 15 residues. Unmatched junction bases numbered 8, after V lost 6 bases and J lost 1 base. The germline CDR1 and CDR2 sequences are ENHRY and SYGVKD. The CDR3: CAIREPGGASYEQYF. In nucleotides, the CDR3 is TGTGCCATCAGGGAGCCAGGGGGCGCGTCCTACGAGCAGTACTTC.

The V call is TRBV10-3, the J call TRBJ2-3; D might be TRBD1 (5 bases). The CDR3 spans 12 residues. CDR1 is ENHRY and CDR2 is SYGVKD in the germline V gene. Trimming took 4 bases from V and 6 from J, leaving 8 bases between them. The CDR3 is CAISGGIDTQYF. In nucleotides, the CDR3 is TGTGCCATCAGTGGGGGCATCGATACGCAGTATTTT.

The chain combines TRBV4-1 with TRBJ1-2, with 9 bases identical to TRBD1. The trim removed 3 bases at V and 6 bases at J, leaving 20 bases unmatched. Germline CDR1 reads MGHRA; CDR2 reads YSYEKL. The CDR3 length is 19 residues. CDR3 in DNA: TGCGCCAGCAGCCACAACCCCCGGGACAGGGTAACTATATGGAATGGCTACACCTTC. Translated: CASSHNPRDRVTIWNGYTF.

The chain is built from TRBV3-1 (or the pseudogene TRBV3-2) and TRBJ1-2; D perhaps matches TRBD1 (5 bases). The germline V gene has CDR1 LGHDT and CDR2 YNNKEL (reference sequence). With 4 bases removed from V and 4 bases from J, the gap between germline ends came to 13 bases. This CDR3 comprises 14 residues. The CDR3 DNA is TGTGCCAGCAGCCTCGGGTCGGACACCTATGGCTACACCTTC. Protein: CASSLGSDTYGYTF.

CDR3 in DNA: TGCGCCAGCAGCCATGCCGGGACAGGGGGTTCTGATGAGCAGTTCTTC. Its protein product is CASSHAGTGGSDEQFF. The chain has TRBV4-1 and TRBJ2-1; TRBD1 matches at 11 bases. The CDR3 contains 16 residues. Germline assignment: CDR1 MGHRA and CDR2 YSYEKL. V was clipped by 3 bases and J by 8 bases; unmatched bases: 9.

The rearrangement links TRBV27 to TRBJ2-1; 8 positions agree with TRBD1. The CDR3 is 13 residues long. Germline CDR1 and CDR2: MNHEY and SMNVEV (reference sequence). The V segment lost 3 bases and the J segment 9 bases; nucleotides outside the gene matches: 4. The CDR3 spells CASSFPGGFEQFF. In DNA, the CDR3 is TGTGCCAGCAGTTTTCCAGGGGGCTTTGAGCAGTTCTTC.

This clone was seen once. The CDR3, as DNA: TGTGCCAGCAGTGGACCAGGGGGCTACGAGCAGTACTTC. Its translation is CASSGPGGYEQYF. The genes are TRBV2 and TRBJ2-7; 7 positions match TRBD1. Germline CDR1 and CDR2: SNHLY and FYNNEI. V lost 4 bases and J lost 3; bases outside the gene matches: 3. The CDR3 is 13 residues long.

The chain carries TRBV27 and TRBJ1-2, with TRBD1 matching over 7 bases. The CDR3 spans 14 residues. The germline CDR1 and CDR2 sequences are MNHEY and SMNVEV (reference sequence). The V gene end was trimmed by 5 bases and the J gene end by 5 bases; junction bases not matched to a gene: 8. As DNA, the CDR3 is TGTGCCAGCAGTATTTCGGGCAGGGGGTATGGCTACACCTTC. Translated, it gives CASSISGRGYGYTF.